The 32 T cell receptor beta chains listed next were all sequenced from one sample in a study of regulatory T cells in long-lasting Graves disease. The time point was: newly diagnosed GD, antithyroid drugs for less than 3 months. From RNA extracted from PBMCs, the TCR library was made. Through Arm-PCR of CDR3 regions and iRepertoire HTBI primers, TCR beta libraries were built. TCRdb itself ran the multiplex PCR reads through MiXCR, one entry per CDR3 protein. The repertoire consists of 250,000 to 300,000 distinct CDR3 sequences, with under 20% occurring once and the leading ten covering 12% to 15%. This sample was shared with a second study, whose subject was T cells in Graves' hyperthyroidism and ophthalmopathy.

The sequencing here drew on peripheral blood mononuclear cells (PBMCs), taken at new diagnosis, from a patient treated with antithyroid drugs. The receptors stem from a woman in her 30s with Graves disease.

In its sample, this clonotype was seen many times. The chain joins TRBV27 to TRBJ2-1; TRBD2 is a possible D gene (5 bases). Trimming stripped 7 bases from V and 6 bases from J, with 13 bases between. CDR3 length: 13 residues. CDR1 and CDR2 from the germline V gene are MNHEY and SMNVEV (reference sequence). The CDR3 is CASKVGLSNEQFF. CDR3 nucleotide sequence: TGTGCCAGCAAGGTTGGACTGAGCAATGAGCAGTTCTTC.

This clonotype has ten or more counts. V usage is TRBV6-1 and J usage is TRBJ2-7; unclear D gene. Per germline, CDR1 MNHNS and CDR2 SASEGT. V was shortened by 8 bases and J by 1 base, with 9 bases between the two germline ends. The CDR3 is 12 amino acids. CDR3 DNA: TGTGCCAGCGGAGCAGGTTCCTACGAGCAGTACTTC. Translation: CASGAGSYEQYF.

Many counts were recorded for this clonotype. The chain couples TRBV12-3 or TRBV12-4 to TRBJ2-1; 12 bases line up with TRBD2. The CDR3 has 20 amino acids. V shed 10 bases, J shed 0 bases, and the junction held 19 bases outside the gene matches. The CDR3 DNA is TGTGCCATCTCGAGGACAGGGAAGACTAGCGGGGGTAGCTCCTACAATGAGCAGTTCTTC. Translating gives CAISRTGKTSGGSSYNEQFF.

The chain has TRBV10-3 and TRBJ1-3; the match to TRBD1 covers 12 bases. The ends lost 2 bases at V and 8 bases at J; junction bases unmatched: 10. CDR1 and CDR2 from the germline V gene are ENHRY and SYGVKD. The CDR3 has 17 residues. The CDR3 DNA reads as TGTGCCATCAGTGAGGAGACCGGGACAGGGGGCGCGGACACCATATATTTT. Its protein product is CAISEETGTGGADTIYF.

This clonotype was seen many times. V usage is TRBV5-1 and J usage is TRBJ2-7; 10 nucleotides line up with TRBD2. J lost 2 bases, V lost 2 bases, and 7 bases had no gene match. This CDR3 comprises 16 residues. Per the germline V gene, CDR1 is SGHRS and CDR2 is YFSETQ. The CDR3 protein is CASSFPISGRTYEQYF. The DNA for the CDR3 is TGCGCCAGCAGCTTTCCGATTAGCGGGAGGACCTACGAGCAGTACTTC.

This clonotype was observed many times. This CDR3 reads CASSGLVTSPLHF. As DNA, the CDR3 is TGTGCCAGCAGTGGTCTGGTCACTTCACCCCTCCACTTT. The J gene is TRBJ1-6, the V gene TRBV6-1; D unclear. In germline, CDR1 is MNHNS, CDR2 SASEGT. Trimming shortened V by 4 bases and J by 9 bases, and 10 bases separated the two germline ends. The CDR3 totals 13 residues.

As concerns this clonotype: The CDR3 end shows no conserved phenylalanine or tryptophan, and so a read error is likely. The chain links TRBV18 to TRBJ1-2, with D tentatively TRBD1 (5 bases). The CDR3 contains 13 residues. The ends were cut back, 3 bases at V and 2 bases at J, with 7 bases in the middle. Looked up from germline, CDR1 is KGHSH and CDR2 is LQKENI. Here the CDR3 DNA reads TGTGCCAGCTCACCCCAGGGAAACTATGGCTACACCCTC. Encoded protein: CASSPQGNYGYTL.

This clonotype was observed at least ten times. This chain joins TRBV29-1 and TRBJ1-2; D is possibly TRBD1 (6 bases). The CDR3 covers 17 residues. Germline V CDR1 and CDR2: SQVTM, ANQGSEA. The germline V and J ends were trimmed by 8 bases and 2 bases, with 27 bases remaining between them. CDR3 DNA: TGCAGCATCCCTGGGGGGGGGCGAAGTGATTCCAACTATGGCTACACCTTC. It yields the protein CSIPGGGRSDSNYGYTF. The full variable domain, with the rest looked up from reference TRBV29-1 and TRBJ1-2, is SAVISQKPSRDICQRGTSLTIQCQVDSQVTMMFWYRQQPGQSLTLIATANQGSEATYESGFVIDKFPISRPNLTFSTLTVSNMSPEDSSIYLCSIPGGGRSDSNYGYTFGSGTRLTVV.

A word on this clonotype: A much larger clonotype is one base distant, so this may be a read error. The CDR3 end shows no conserved phenylalanine or tryptophan, and so a read error is likely. The chain has TRBV2 and TRBJ2-2; D ambiguous. Per the germline V gene, CDR1 is SNHLY and CDR2 is FYNNEI. This CDR3 is 12 amino acids long. Trimming removed 6 bases from V and 7 bases from J, with 9 bases in between. The CDR3 nucleotides are TGTGCCAGCAGCCCTTTTATCGGGGAGCTGTTTTCT. It encodes CASSPFIGELFS.

This clonotype has at least ten counts. The chain uses TRBV18 and TRBJ2-5, with 8 bases identical to TRBD1. This CDR3 is 14 amino acids long. Germline lookup yields CDR1 KGHSH and CDR2 LQKENI. The J segment lost 3 bases and the V segment lost 9 bases, leaving 9 bases of the junction unmatched. The DNA for the CDR3 is TGTGCCAGTTTCCGGACAGGGTTTGAAGAGACCCAGTACTTC. It translates to CASFRTGFEETQYF.

This clonotype appeared many times. The V gene is TRBV6-5, the J gene TRBJ1-6, with D perhaps TRBD1 (5 bases). V lost 2 bases, J lost 9 bases, and 11 bases lay in between. The CDR3 spans 14 residues. In germline, CDR1 is MNHEY, CDR2 SVGAGI. In nucleotides, the CDR3 is TGTGCCAGCAGTTACGGGGGGGTAGGTTCACCCCTCCACTTT. This sequence encodes CASSYGGVGSPLHF.

This clonotype appeared many times. This rearrangement joins TRBV11-1 to TRBJ1-4; D perhaps matches TRBD1 (5 bases). Germline loops: CDR1 SGHAT, CDR2 FQDESV (reference sequence). CDR3 length equals 14 residues. V was clipped by 4 bases and J by 7 bases, with 13 bases between them. The CDR3 loop is CASSSRDVGEKLFF. CDR3 DNA: TGTGCCAGCAGCTCGAGGGACGTTGGTGAAAAACTGTTTTTT.

The table lists this clonotype with many counts. The genes are TRBV27 and TRBJ2-5; 9 nucleotides align to TRBD1. CDR3 length: 15 residues. Germline V gene sequence: CDR1 MNHEY, CDR2 SMNVEV (reference sequence). With 5 bases clipped from V and 0 bases from J, the junction kept 4 bases outside the gene matches. The CDR3 sequence is CASSIRTGDQETQYF. CDR3 DNA sequence: TGTGCCAGCAGTATACGGACAGGGGACCAAGAGACCCAGTACTTC.

This clonotype was picked up many times. V is TRBV16 and J is TRBJ1-5, with D perhaps TRBD1 (5 bases). This CDR3 is 15 amino acids long. Trimming removed 0 bases at V and 5 bases at J, with 11 bases between. Germline V gene data show CDR1 as KGHSY and CDR2 as FQNENV. The CDR3 loop is CASSQSGGGDQPQHF. CDR3 in DNA: TGTGCCAGCAGCCAATCTGGGGGTGGGGATCAGCCCCAGCATTTT.

The V gene is TRBV5-6, the J gene TRBJ1-3; a possible D gene is TRBD1 (6 bases). The CDR3 spans 14 residues. CDR1 is SGHDT, CDR2 YYEEEE, per germline. The germline V and J ends were trimmed by 2 bases and 4 bases, with 10 bases remaining between them. Here the CDR3 DNA reads TGTGCCAGCAGCTTCGGGGGCGTAGGAAACACCATATATTTT. Its protein is CASSFGGVGNTIYF.

This clonotype was observed many times. The gene calls are TRBV19 and TRBJ2-2, with 9 bases that match TRBD1. This CDR3 has 14 residues. In germline, CDR1 is LNHDA, CDR2 SQIVND (reference sequence). With V trimmed by 6 bases and J by 7 bases, 6 bases remained unmatched. The CDR3 protein is CASSTGGDGGELFF. As DNA, the CDR3 is TGTGCCAGTAGCACAGGGGGCGATGGCGGGGAGCTGTTTTTT. Filled out from reference TRBV19 and TRBJ2-2, the complete variable domain reads DGGITQSPKYLFRKEGQNVTLSCEQNLNHDAMYWYRQDPGQGLRLIYYSQIVNDFQKGDIAEGYSVSREKKESFPLTVTSAQKNPTAFYLCASSTGGDGGELFFGEGSRLTVL.

This clonotype was observed many times. This sequence joins TRBV6-9 and TRBJ1-2; possibly TRBD1 for D (6 bases). Trimming left V 3 bases short and J 2 bases short, with 13 bases between. Germline V gene lookup returns CDR1 MNHGY and CDR2 SVAAGI. This CDR3 contains 15 residues. The CDR3 DNA reads TGTGCCAGCAGTTACTTTAAGGACAGAAACTATGGCTACACCTTC. Translating it yields CASSYFKDRNYGYTF.

This clonotype has a count of ten or more. The rearrangement uses TRBV18 and TRBJ1-1, with D perhaps TRBD1 (6 bases). CDR3 length: 15 amino acids. Germline lookup yields CDR1 KGHSH and CDR2 LQKENI. The V and J ends lost 2 bases and 0 bases respectively, with 10 bases between them. Written as DNA, the CDR3 is TGTGCCAGCTCACCAGACAGGCGAGTGAACACTGAAGCTTTCTTT. Its translation is CASSPDRRVNTEAFF.

This clonotype was found many times. The CDR3 nucleotides read TGCGCCAGCAGCTCTTCCGGGACCCATGGAAATGAGCAGTTCTTC. Its protein product is CASSSSGTHGNEQFF. This chain joins TRBV4-1 and TRBJ2-1; the D call may be TRBD1 or TRBD2 (5 bases each). The CDR3 consists of 15 residues. CDR1 and CDR2 from the germline V gene are MGHRA and YSYEKL. Deletions cut 5 bases from V and 7 bases from J, with 18 bases between.

The chain couples TRBV20-1 to TRBJ1-1, with a possible D match to TRBD1 (5 bases). The CDR3 has 13 amino acids. The germline gives CDR1 DFQATT, CDR2 SNEGSKA (reference sequence). V lost 6 bases to trimming and J lost 8 bases, with 19 bases between them. CDR3 coding DNA: TGCAGTGCCAATCATGATACCGGGACCGAAGCTTTCTTT. This translates into CSANHDTGTEAFF.

In this sample, this clonotype turned up a few times. This chain joins TRBV6-1 and TRBJ1-5, with D possibly matching TRBD1 (5 bases). V was cut by 11 bases and J by 1 base, with 12 bases left in between. The germline V gene encodes CDR1 MNHNS and CDR2 SASEGT. CDR3 size: 13 residues. The CDR3 nucleotides read TGTGCCGCATCTCGGGGGAGCAATCAGCCCCAGCATTTT. Translated: CAASRGSNQPQHF.

The sample holds many counts of this clonotype. The chain links TRBV7-3 to TRBJ1-1; TRBD1 matches at 8 bases. After removal of 5 bases from V and 2 bases from J, the junction contained 22 bases not matched to a gene. Germline lookup yields CDR1 SGHTA and CDR2 FQGTGA. The CDR3 totals 20 residues. Here the CDR3 reads CASSVTGTGFNRGRNTEAFF. The CDR3, as DNA: TGTGCCAGCAGCGTGACCGGGACAGGCTTTAACCGAGGGAGAAACACTGAAGCTTTCTTT.

This chain uses TRBV9 with TRBJ1-1; TRBD1 matches at 7 bases. The V gene end was trimmed by 6 bases and the J gene end by 3 bases; junction bases not matched to a gene: 5. The CDR3 sequence is 13 residues long. Germline V lookup: CDR1 SGDLS, CDR2 YYNGEE. The DNA for the CDR3 is TGTGCCAGCATGGGACAGTGGGACACTGAAGCTTTCTTT. Its protein product is CASMGQWDTEAFF.

The chain employs TRBV7-8 and TRBJ2-1; 8 bases map to TRBD2. Trimming removed 5 bases from V and 10 bases from J; junction bases left unmatched: 16. Germline V gives CDR1 SGHVS, CDR2 FQNEAQ. The CDR3 totals 16 residues. The CDR3 DNA is TGTGCCAGCAGCCCGGAGGTGTTAGCGGGATCTGGGGAGCAGTTCTTC. The encoded protein is CASSPEVLAGSGEQFF.

This clonotype was counted many times. This rearrangement joins TRBV12-3 or TRBV12-4 to TRBJ1-1; D remains unclear. The CDR3 spans 14 residues. Trimming pared 2 bases from V and 1 base from J, leaving 8 bases between. In nucleotides, the CDR3 is TGTGCCAGCAGTTTATCCGGCACGAACACTGAAGCTTTCTTT. The encoded protein is CASSLSGTNTEAFF.

This clonotype was detected many times. The V call is TRBV7-2, the J call TRBJ1-1, with 11 bases that match TRBD1. Germline lookup yields CDR1 SGHTA and CDR2 FQGNSA. Trimming removed 3 bases from V and 5 bases from J; junction bases left unmatched: 11. This CDR3 comprises 17 residues. The CDR3 is CASSFNPPGTGGTEAFF. CDR3 nucleotide sequence: TGTGCCAGCAGCTTCAACCCGCCTGGGACAGGGGGGACTGAAGCTTTCTTT.

The CDR3 bases are TGTGCCAGCAGCTCTCCGACTAGCGGGAGGGCTCAGGAGCAGTTCTTC. This encodes CASSSPTSGRAQEQFF. J is TRBJ2-1 and V is TRBV7-8, with 14 bases fitting TRBD2. The ends lost 4 bases at V and 10 bases at J; junction bases unmatched: 9. The germline gives CDR1 SGHVS, CDR2 FQNEAQ. This CDR3 contains 16 residues.

The CDR3 DNA reads as TGCGCCAGCACCAGGGACGCCTACAATGAGCAGTTCTTC. It yields the protein CASTRDAYNEQFF. The V and J genes are TRBV5-1 and TRBJ2-1; either TRBD1 or TRBD2 may supply D (5 bases each). V lost 6 bases, J lost 2 bases, and 9 bases lay in between. This CDR3 is 13 amino acids long. CDR1 and CDR2 from the germline V gene are SGHRS and YFSETQ.

As to this clonotype: This may arise from a read error, as a much more abundant clone is one base away. In this CDR3 the conserved last residue, phenylalanine or tryptophan, is missing, so a read error is likely. The J gene is TRBJ1-1, the V gene TRBV2; no reliable D call. Trimming removed 6 bases from V and 4 bases from J, with 9 bases in between. Germline loops: CDR1 SNHLY, CDR2 FYNNEI. This CDR3 is built from 12 residues. In DNA form, the CDR3 reads TGTGCCAGCAGAACCTTGAGCACTGAAGCTTTCCTT. The encoded protein is CASRTLSTEAFL.

This clonotype was seen at least ten times. This chain connects TRBV6-5 to TRBJ1-2; possible D gene TRBD1, 5 bases. The ends were cut back, 0 bases at V and 4 bases at J, with 12 bases in the middle. This CDR3 has 15 residues. The V gene's germline CDR1 is MNHEY and CDR2 SVGAGI. The CDR3 DNA is TGTGCCAGCAGTTACTCGGCCGGGGGGAGCTATGGCTACACCTTC. Amino acids: CASSYSAGGSYGYTF.

This clonotype has more than one count but fewer than ten. At one boundary the junction diverges from the germline segment, which might be a read error. This chain joins TRBV5-6 and TRBJ2-6, with 9 bases that match TRBD1. The CDR3 spans 17 residues. The germline V gene has CDR1 SGHDT and CDR2 YYEEEE. Here the CDR3 reads CACSGTGTPTGANVLTF. The CDR3 bases are TGTGCCTGCAGCGGGACAGGGACCCCTACCGGGGCCAACGTCCTGACTTTC.

This clonotype was seen at least ten times. This chain's CDR3 is CASSRTGLANTEAFF. In DNA, the CDR3 is TGTGCCAGCAGCCGAACAGGGCTAGCGAACACTGAAGCTTTCTTT. The chain is built from TRBV6-1 and TRBJ1-1; D may be TRBD1 (6 bases). The germline V gene has CDR1 MNHNS and CDR2 SASEGT. V was trimmed by 6 bases and J by 1 base, leaving 15 bases between them. The CDR3 spans 15 residues.